This T cell receptor (beta chain) derives from a study of brain T cells in children with intractable seizures. Assay: immunoSEQ multiplex PCR; the TCRdb copy retains only in-frame clones and omits some. The sample yields about 340,000 clones, over 90% seen once. Noted time point: blood from clinic visit 5 months post-surgery; TSC patient then seizure free. There are 11 residues in the CDR3. Between the trimmed V and J ends, which lost 0 bases and 7 bases, there was a span of 7 bases. Germline V gene sequence: CDR1 GTSNPN, CDR2 SVGIG (reference sequence). The sample in question was peripheral blood, obtained about 5 months after surgery. The chain recombines TRBV30 with TRBJ2-7, with unresolved D. This TCR came from a boy under two years old with tuberous sclerosis and intractable seizures. CDR3 in DNA: TGTGCCTGGAGTGTTTTGGGGGAGCAGTACTTC. It specifies CAWSVLGEQYF.